This record covers a single T cell receptor (beta chain). The antigen remains unidentified. This sample is drawn from a study of T cell responses to AZD1222 COVID-19 vaccine. V lost 8 bases, J lost 0 bases, and 23 bases lay in between. Germline V gene lookup returns CDR1 GTSNPN and CDR2 SVGIG (reference sequence). CDR3 length: 16 residues. The protocol was immunoSEQ multiplex PCR, while the TCRdb copy is restricted to in-frame clones and leaves out a portion. The profile covers about 100,000 clones, with around nine tenths appearing a single time and about 6.8% taken by the ten largest. General observations from the study: As reported, nearly half of all spike-specific TCRs target variant regions that are unmutated.

Recipients boosted at about 4 weeks or about 12 weeks are pooled. This specimen was peripheral blood, taken 28 days after the second AZD1222 dose. The chain has TRBV30 and TRBJ2-7; D might be TRBD1 (6 bases). The clonotype comes from an adult who received the AZD1222 COVID-19 vaccine. In DNA, the CDR3 is TGTGCCCTGGGGGACATCGTTAGGCAGTCCTCCTACGAGCAGTACTTC. Protein: CALGDIVRQSSYEQYF.